This passage covers 10 T cell receptor beta chains from one sample sequenced in a study of T cells in Graves' hyperthyroidism and ophthalmopathy. What was amplified from RNA transcripts were TCR beta CDR3 regions. HTBI primers were the set used in a first-round RT-PCR of the TCR CDR3. Via MiXCR, TCRdb re-called the multiplex PCR reads, giving one row per CDR3 protein. The sample shows approximately 590,000 distinct CDR3 sequences, about half of them seen only once. The specimen was peripheral blood or thyroid tissue (not recorded which). The receptor set was obtained from a woman aged 18-30 years with Graves' hyperthyroidism.

The rearrangement links TRBV25-1 to TRBJ1-5, with unresolved D. Germline-derived CDR1 and CDR2 are MGHDK and SYGVNS. The CDR3 covers 13 residues. In DNA form, the CDR3 reads TGTGCTAGAATGCAGATTAGCAATCAGCCCCAGCATTTT. It is translated as CARMQISNQPQHF.

The sample holds many counts of this clonotype. In nucleotides, the CDR3 is TGCAGCGTTGAAGGGACAGATCTTAACACTGAAGCTTTCTTT. The encoded protein is CSVEGTDLNTEAFF. The chain is built from TRBV29-1 and TRBJ1-1; D is possibly TRBD1 (6 bases). The CDR3 runs to 14 residues. Per the germline V gene, CDR1 is SQVTM and CDR2 is ANQGSEA. Between the trimmed V and J ends, which lost 1 base and 2 bases, there was a span of 11 bases.

This rearrangement joins TRBV29-1 to TRBJ2-5, with a tentative D call TRBD2 (6 bases). The germline CDR1 and CDR2 sequences are SQVTM and ANQGSEA. This CDR3 spans 12 amino acids. The V end was cut by 6 bases, the J end by 4 bases, with 12 bases between. CDR3 nucleotide sequence: TGCAGCGTCTTGCCGGGAGTAGAGACCCAGTACTTC. Protein sequence: CSVLPGVETQYF.

This chain joins TRBV19 and TRBJ2-2; 11 positions agree with TRBD2. Per germline, CDR1 LNHDA and CDR2 SQIVND (reference sequence). CDR3 length equals 16 residues. Trimming at V came to 3 bases and at J to 3 bases, leaving 3 bases not matched to a gene. Here the CDR3 reads CASSILAGGHTGELFF. CDR3 nucleotide sequence: TGTGCCAGTAGTATCTTAGCGGGAGGGCACACCGGGGAGCTGTTTTTT.

This clonotype was recorded at least ten times. The rearrangement uses TRBV10-3 and TRBJ1-2; D gene uncertain. The germline V gene encodes CDR1 ENHRY and CDR2 SYGVKD. The V end was cut by 8 bases, the J end by 0 bases, with 7 bases between. This CDR3 spans 12 amino acids. The CDR3: CAIGRANYGYTF. The CDR3 nucleotides are TGTGCCATCGGTAGAGCTAACTATGGCTACACCTTC.

This clonotype was counted between two and nine times. The chain employs TRBV7-9 and TRBJ2-6; perhaps TRBD1 as D (6 bases). Trimming removed 5 bases at V and 2 bases at J, with 16 bases between. This CDR3 spans 17 amino acids. From germline, CDR1 is SEHNR and CDR2 FQNEAQ (reference sequence). The CDR3 DNA reads TGTGCCAGCAGCCAAGGGGAAGGACAGACTGGGGCCAACGTCCTGACTTTC. Protein product: CASSQGEGQTGANVLTF. The full variable domain, its missing parts supplied by reference TRBV7-9 and TRBJ2-6, is DTGVSQNPRHKITKRGQNVTFRCDPISEHNRLYWYRQTLGQGPEFLTYFQNEAQLEKSRLLSDRFSAERPKGSFSTLEIQRTEQGDSAMYLCASSQGEGQTGANVLTFGAGSRLTVL.

CDR3 in DNA: TGTGCCAGCAGTTACTCACAAGCCTACGAGCAGTACTTC. Its protein product is CASSYSQAYEQYF. The chain links TRBV12-3 or TRBV12-4 to TRBJ2-7; D not certain. This CDR3 contains 13 residues. Trimming stripped 4 bases from V and 2 bases from J, with 9 bases between.

The table lists this clonotype with a few counts. The chain recombines TRBV29-1 with TRBJ1-1; TRBD1 aligns across 7 bases. This CDR3 spans 13 amino acids. The ends lost 8 bases at V and 6 bases at J; junction bases unmatched: 12. The germline gives CDR1 SQVTM, CDR2 ANQGSEA. This chain's CDR3 is CSLGQSGGAEAFF. CDR3 bases: TGCAGCTTGGGACAGTCAGGAGGAGCTGAAGCTTTCTTT.

The rearrangement uses TRBV7-8 and TRBJ2-7, with TRBD1 identical over 10 bases. From germline, CDR1 is SGHVS and CDR2 FQNEAQ. The V segment lost 5 bases and the J segment 3 bases; nucleotides outside the gene matches: 7. The CDR3 spans 15 residues. CDR3 bases: TGTGCCAGCAGCATTGCCGGGACAGGGGACTACGAGCAGTACTTC. Translation: CASSIAGTGDYEQYF.

This clonotype was observed at least ten times. The V call is TRBV12-3 or TRBV12-4, the J call TRBJ1-1; D unresolved. CDR3 length: 12 amino acids. Trimming stripped 6 bases from V and 6 bases from J, with 11 bases between. CDR3 sequence reads: CASSLAGAEAFF. The CDR3 bases are TGTGCCAGCAGCTTGGCAGGTGCTGAAGCTTTCTTT.